This record covers a single T cell receptor (beta chain). Its antigen is unidentified. The data were taken from a study of T-cell reconstitution after alpha-beta-depleted transplantation in children. Study-wide results and limits: Several hundred graft clones that had expanded were reportedly the source of alpha-beta T cells about two months after transplant.

Unique molecular identifiers were used in preparing the TCRbeta library. TCRdb independently ran MiXCR on the PCR reads; one entry per CDR3 protein. The table records roughly 350,000 distinct CDR3 sequences, roughly 17% of them present only once. The CDR3 length is 22 residues. V lost 1 base and J lost 2; bases outside the gene matches: 22. In germline, CDR1 is SGHNT, CDR2 YENEEA. Sequenced here: PBMCs, mostly from graft donor cells, sampled 360 days after TCRalphabeta/CD19-depleted stem cell transplant. This TCR was recovered from a male patient aged 2 to 9 who had a stem cell transplant for acute lymphoblastic leukemia, so the T cells may come from the graft donor. The chain uses TRBV11-3 and TRBJ2-1, with TRBD2 matching 8 bases. CDR3 protein: CASSLVAFYTADGRATYNEQFF. The CDR3 bases are TGTGCCAGCAGCTTAGTGGCGTTTTACACTGCAGACGGGAGGGCGACCTACAATGAGCAGTTCTTC.